Below are 18 T cell receptor beta chains sequenced from a single sample in a study of a mutant IDH1 vaccine in newly diagnosed glioma (dated by TCRdb to about 2021). Reading the label with the study, this specimen's time point is: baseline, week 1 (first vaccination visit). The meaning of the sample's treatment or condition label: pre-vaccination baseline after standard-of-care therapy. The method was the immunoSEQ multiplex PCR assay. What TCRdb holds here is the immuneACCESS table cut down to in-frame rearrangements. Part of the clones is not present; checked against another copy, under half of the missing clones reflect an unresolved V gene, and the others are unexplained. The sample table shows approximately 52,000 clones, and 70% to 80% are seen once. 1.5% to 2% of the sample belongs to the ten largest clones. The input for sequencing was PBMCs, taken from a glioma patient treated with radiotherapy, temozolomide or both. The receptors were gathered from a woman aged 40 to 50 with glioma.

This clone was picked up a small number of times. The genes are TRBV4-3 and TRBJ2-7; TRBD2 is a possible D gene (6 bases). Between the trimmed V and J ends, which lost 3 bases and 3 bases, there was a span of 9 bases. CDR1 is LGHNA, CDR2 YSLEER, per germline. The CDR3 length is 13 residues. CDR3 sequence (DNA): TGCGCCAGCAGCCAGGGACTGATCTACGAGCAGTACTTC. It yields the protein CASSQGLIYEQYF.

This rearrangement joins TRBV19 to TRBJ1-2; tentatively, D is TRBD1 (6 bases). The CDR3 consists of 14 residues. CDR1 is LNHDA and CDR2 is SQIVND in the germline V gene (reference sequence). The V end was cut by 2 bases, the J end by 6 bases, with 13 bases between. In nucleotides, the CDR3 is TGTGCCAGTAGTATAATCAGGGGTGTGGATGGCTACACCTTC. Its translation: CASSIIRGVDGYTF.

The V gene is TRBV5-1, the J gene TRBJ1-2; 8 bases align to TRBD1. Germline CDR1 SGHRS, CDR2 YFSETQ. The CDR3 is 14 amino acids. Losses at the gene ends were 4 bases for V and 1 base for J; bases not matched to a gene: 3. The CDR3 DNA is TGCGCCAGCAGCAGAGACAGGGGTAACTATGGCTACACCTTC. This codes for CASSRDRGNYGYTF.

CDR3 loop: CASKAGNSNQPQHF. The CDR3 nucleotides read TGTGCCAGCAAGGCGGGAAATAGCAATCAGCCCCAGCATTTT. The chain has TRBV6-1 and TRBJ1-5; D is unclear. Per the germline V gene, CDR1 is MNHNS and CDR2 is SASEGT. Trimming took off 7 bases at V and 0 bases at J, with 10 bases between the two ends. CDR3 length equals 14 residues.

The chain joins TRBV18 to TRBJ2-3; D is perhaps TRBD1 (5 bases). V was trimmed by 4 bases and J by 3 bases, leaving 11 bases between them. Germline-derived CDR1 and CDR2 are KGHSH and LQKENI. The CDR3 contains 14 residues. The CDR3 region is CASSLRVETDTQYF. CDR3 DNA sequence: TGTGCCAGCTCACTCAGGGTGGAGACAGATACGCAGTATTTT.

The chain joins TRBV5-4 to TRBJ1-3, with a possible D match to TRBD1 (5 bases). Germline loops: CDR1 SGHNT, CDR2 YYREEE (reference sequence). Trimming took 4 bases from V and 2 from J, leaving 16 bases between them. This CDR3 contains 16 residues. CDR3 DNA: TGTGCCAGCAGCCCTTCTGGGCGGGGGGCTGGAAACACCATATATTTT. Encoded protein: CASSPSGRGAGNTIYF.

The chain carries TRBV29-1 and TRBJ1-3; weak D call: TRBD1 (6 bases). Germline assignment: CDR1 SQVTM and CDR2 ANQGSEA. This CDR3 is built from 13 residues. The V end lost 4 bases, the J end lost 3 bases, and 10 bases lay between the germline ends. The CDR3 DNA reads as TGCAGCGTTGGGGGGCGGCGTGGAAACACCATATATTTT. Protein sequence: CSVGGRRGNTIYF.

The chain couples TRBV5-1 to TRBJ2-7; 10 bases are shared with TRBD2. Trimming took 4 bases from V and 5 from J; bases not matched to a gene: 6. CDR1 and CDR2 from the germline V gene are SGHRS and YFSETQ. This CDR3 comprises 14 residues. The CDR3 is CASSPGLAVHEQYF. The CDR3 nucleotides read TGCGCCAGCAGCCCCGGACTAGCGGTGCACGAGCAGTACTTC.

This clone was seen a few times. V is TRBV7-8 and J is TRBJ2-7; D perhaps matches TRBD1 (6 bases). The V and J ends lost 5 bases and 7 bases respectively, with 15 bases between them. CDR1 and CDR2 from the germline V gene are SGHVS and FQNEAQ. The CDR3 is 13 residues long. The CDR3 DNA is TGTGCCAGCAGCATAACTCAGGGGAGAGAGCAGTACTTC. Amino acids: CASSITQGREQYF.

The chain has TRBV6-1 and TRBJ1-4; no reliable D call. There are 12 residues in the CDR3. The germline V gene encodes CDR1 MNHNS and CDR2 SASEGT. V was shortened by 7 bases and J by 0 bases, with 3 bases between the two germline ends. CDR3 DNA: TGTGCCAGCAAACCAACTAATGAAAAACTGTTTTTT. Translation: CASKPTNEKLFF.

The V gene is TRBV5-1, the J gene TRBJ2-1; no clear D. The CDR3 spans 15 residues. Germline V gives CDR1 SGHRS, CDR2 YFSETQ. Trimming cost V 7 bases and J 6 bases, with 20 bases left between them. The CDR3 protein is CASGVGPELVNEQFF. CDR3 coding DNA: TGCGCCAGCGGCGTTGGTCCAGAGCTTGTCAATGAGCAGTTCTTC.

This rearrangement joins TRBV7-2 to TRBJ1-2; D may be TRBD1 (6 bases). The length of the CDR3 is 12 residues. Germline V gene data show CDR1 as SGHTA and CDR2 as FQGNSA. The V gene lost 5 bases and the J gene lost 4 bases, with 8 bases spanning the gap. This CDR3 is CASSTGTYGYTF. CDR3 coding DNA: TGTGCCAGCAGCACAGGGACCTATGGCTACACCTTC.

The chain recombines TRBV29-1 with TRBJ2-7; D is perhaps TRBD1 (5 bases). From germline, CDR1 is SQVTM and CDR2 ANQGSEA. CDR3 length: 12 residues. V dropped 7 bases and J dropped 2 bases, with 12 bases sitting between them. CDR3 protein: CSAKTGAYEQYF. CDR3 DNA sequence: TGCAGCGCCAAAACAGGAGCCTACGAGCAGTACTTC.

On this clone: Since the CDR3 does not end with the conserved phenylalanine or tryptophan, this likely comes from a read error. This sequence joins TRBV12-5 and TRBJ1-2; 7 positions match TRBD1. In germline, CDR1 is LGHNT, CDR2 FRNRAP. V lost 6 bases and J lost 2; bases outside the gene matches: 9. The CDR3 length is 15 residues. CDR3 nucleotide sequence: TGTGCTAGTGGCCTCCCAGAGACAGGGAACTATGGCTACACCCTC. Translation: CASGLPETGNYGYTL.

The rearrangement joins TRBV7-9 to TRBJ1-5; D uncertain. Germline CDR1 is SEHNR and CDR2 is FQNEAQ (reference sequence). CDR3 length equals 13 residues. V gave up 6 bases and J gave up 5 bases, with 11 bases separating them. The CDR3 loop is CASRTRVHQPQHF. CDR3 nucleotides: TGTGCCAGCAGAACAAGGGTGCATCAGCCCCAGCATTTT. The full variable domain, rest sourced from reference TRBV7-9 and TRBJ1-5, is DTGVSQNPRHKITKRGQNVTFRCDPISEHNRLYWYRQTLGQGPEFLTYFQNEAQLEKSRLLSDRFSAERPKGSFSTLEIQRTEQGDSAMYLCASRTRVHQPQHFGDGTRLSIL.

The V and J genes are TRBV4-3 and TRBJ2-7; D is ambiguous. Germline assignment: CDR1 LGHNA and CDR2 YSLEER. The CDR3 consists of 13 residues. V lost 1 base and J lost 6, with 10 bases in between. CDR3 residues: CASSQGLGLEQYF. The CDR3 coding sequence is TGCGCCAGCAGCCAAGGTCTAGGGCTCGAGCAGTACTTC.

This chain joins TRBV29-1 and TRBJ1-1; D is unclear. The CDR3 contains 14 residues. With 7 bases removed from V and 4 bases from J, the gap between germline ends came to 19 bases. Per the germline V gene, CDR1 is SQVTM and CDR2 is ANQGSEA. CDR3 nucleotide sequence: TGCAGCGCCCTACCCCAGGCGGTCGGCACTGAAGCTTTCTTT. It codes for CSALPQAVGTEAFF.

This clone has a handful of counts. V gene TRBV19 combines with J gene TRBJ1-1; the match to TRBD1 covers 9 bases. This CDR3 has 12 amino acids. Per germline, CDR1 LNHDA and CDR2 SQIVND (reference sequence). Trimming removed 4 bases from V and 7 bases from J; junction bases left unmatched: 1. For the CDR3, the DNA is TGTGCCAGTAGTAGACAGGGGGATGAAGCTTTCTTT. Protein product: CASSRQGDEAFF.